Detailed here is one TCR beta chain. This specimen comes from a study of shared clonotypes between healthy human individuals. Only in-frame clones appear in the TCRdb table, and some are missing; sequencing was by immunoSEQ multiplex PCR. The sample records millions of clones, roughly 95% being singletons. Positive CCR7 selection of CD45RO-negative cells yielded the naive CD8 cells, and terminally differentiated effector memory CD45RA+ cells were excluded. The CDR3 has 11 residues. Deletions cut 6 bases from V and 6 bases from J, with 12 bases between. The germline V gene encodes CDR1 DFQATT and CDR2 SNEGSKA (reference sequence).

The rearrangement joins TRBV20-1 to TRBJ2-7, with D perhaps TRBD1 (5 bases). Sequenced input: naive CD8+ T cells sorted from blood. This TCR came from a man aged 18 to 30 in good health. CDR3 sequence: CSADPGSEQYF. CDR3 nucleotide sequence: TGCAGTGCAGATCCAGGGTCCGAGCAGTACTTC.